Sequencing of this TCR beta chain was carried out in a study of T cell repertoires in cytomegalovirus infection (dated by TCRdb to 2018 to 2020). Some background on the complete study: Alongside well-studied HLA-B-restricted epitopes, the peptide stimulations were aimed at recently identified HLA-C-restricted CMV epitopes, whose presentation resists viral immunomodulation. The HLA type of each donor mattered for the analysis, because public TCR beta signatures pointed to carriage of CMV infection along with the matching HLA type.

Paper-wide results and their limitations: Cumulative frequency of public TCR beta family members discriminated carriers of CMV infection plus the relevant HLA type in this cohort and an independent approximately 350-donor cohort. The ex vivo response was dominated by HLA-C-restricted CMV-specific TCR beta clonotypes, and the single most frequent clonotype in two of eight donors was supplied by these HLA-C-restricted clonotypes.

As regards this clonotype: There is no known antigen for this receptor. Base qualities are not at hand, and no much larger clone is one base apart.

The sample's treatment or condition label, in plain terms: in vitro stimulation with specific CMV peptide epitopes to enrich CMV-specific T cells. Sequencing took place on an Illumina HiSeq 1500. TCRdb reran the public reads through fastp at Q25 and MiXCR, keeping productive beta chains. CDR3 protein duplicates are merged, each entry listing the most common genes and DNA. The sample table shows about 700,000 distinct CDR3 sequences, and about 33% are seen once. Jointly, the top ten make up around a sixth of the sample. The origin of this receptor is a human donor in good health (CMV status not recorded). Some clones in this sample may be carry-over from other donors' samples. Specimen: cultured PBMCs, collected from culture after CMV antigen stimulation.

CDR3 reads: CASSPLGGGHQETQYF. The DNA reads as follows: TGTGCCAGCAGCCCCTTAGGGGGGGGACACCAAGAGACCCAGTACTTC. The V and J genes are TRBV5-3 and TRBJ2-5; a weak D assignment points to TRBD2 (7 bases agree). TRBV5-3 is annotated as an ORF whose role is uncertain. V loses 8 bases of germline sequence and J loses 0 bases, and the interval between the two ends is 20 bases. Spanning cysteine to phenylalanine, the CDR3 consists of 16 amino acids. The read is trimmed to its CDR3 DNA, 48 bases read in frame from base 1.